This T cell receptor beta chain was captured in a study of molecular identifiers for immune sequencing clone quantification. The use of previously described methods and listed TCR primers produced the bulk TCR libraries. Each CDR3 protein gets one entry after TCRdb re-called the PCR reads with MiXCR. The sample yields 300,000 to 400,000 distinct CDR3 sequences, about a fifth seen once. V was cut by 6 bases and J by 8 bases, with 18 bases left in between. The CDR3 has 14 amino acids. Study observations and caveats: Spike-in Jurkat TCR RNA from a single cell reportedly registered among about a million naive cells. Clonotypes topping 20 RNA copies carried over 97% of effector molecules but under 1% of naive ones.

On this clonotype: What it binds is not known.

The sequencing input was naive CD8+ T cells from blood, with Jurkat cell RNA spiked in. Subset given: FACS-sorted CD8+CD4-CCR7+CD45RA+ naive T cells. The rearrangement uses TRBV12-3 or TRBV12-4 and TRBJ2-3; tentatively, D is TRBD1 or TRBD2 (5 bases each). The clonotype originates from a human donor in good health. Some libraries in this study had Jurkat cell RNA spiked in. CDR3 loop: CASSPNLLRGTQYF. In DNA form, the CDR3 reads TGTGCCAGCAGCCCGAATCTACTGAGGGGTACGCAGTATTTT.